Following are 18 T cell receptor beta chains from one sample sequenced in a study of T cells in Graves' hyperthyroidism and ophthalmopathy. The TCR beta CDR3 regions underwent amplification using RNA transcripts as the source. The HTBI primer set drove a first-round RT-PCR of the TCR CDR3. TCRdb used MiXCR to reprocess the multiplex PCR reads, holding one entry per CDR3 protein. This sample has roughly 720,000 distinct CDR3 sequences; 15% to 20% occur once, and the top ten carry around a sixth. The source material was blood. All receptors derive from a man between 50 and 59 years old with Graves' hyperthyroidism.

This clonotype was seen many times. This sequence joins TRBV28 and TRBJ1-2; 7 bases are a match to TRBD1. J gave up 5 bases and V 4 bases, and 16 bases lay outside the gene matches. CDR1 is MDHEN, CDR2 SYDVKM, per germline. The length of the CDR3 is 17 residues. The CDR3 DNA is TGTGCCAGCAGTTCGTGGGACAGATCGTCGACGGTATATGGCTACACCTTC. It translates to CASSSWDRSSTVYGYTF.

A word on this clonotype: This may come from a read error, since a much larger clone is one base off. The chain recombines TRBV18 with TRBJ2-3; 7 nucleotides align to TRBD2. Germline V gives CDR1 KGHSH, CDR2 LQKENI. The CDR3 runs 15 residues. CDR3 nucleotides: TGTGCCAGCTCTCCTGGAGCGGGACCCGCAGATACGGAGTATTTT. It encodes CASSPGAGPADTEYF. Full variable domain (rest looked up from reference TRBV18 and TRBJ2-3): NAGVMQNPRHLVRRRGQEARLRCSPMKGHSHVYWYRQLPEEGLKFMVYLQKENIIDESGMPKERFSAEFPKEGPSILRIQQVVRGDSAAYFCASSPGAGPADTEYFGPGTRLTVL.

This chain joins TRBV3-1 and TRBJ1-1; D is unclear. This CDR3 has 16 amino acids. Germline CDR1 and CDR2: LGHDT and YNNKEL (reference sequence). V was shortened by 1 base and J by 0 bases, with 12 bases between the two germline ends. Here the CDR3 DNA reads TGTGCCAGCAGCCAAGGGGTTGGGTTATTGAACACTGAAGCTTTCTTT. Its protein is CASSQGVGLLNTEAFF.

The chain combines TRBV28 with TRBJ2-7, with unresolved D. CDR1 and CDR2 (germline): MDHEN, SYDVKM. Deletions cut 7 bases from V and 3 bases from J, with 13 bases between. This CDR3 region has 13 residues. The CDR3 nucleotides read TGTGCCAGCACCGAGGTGGGGAACTACGAGCAGTACTTC. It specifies CASTEVGNYEQYF. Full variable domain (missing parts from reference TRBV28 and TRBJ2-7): DVKVTQSSRYLVKRTGEKVFLECVQDMDHENMFWYRQDPGLGLRLIYFSYDVKMKEKGDIPEGYSVSREKKERFSLILESASTNQTSMYLCASTEVGNYEQYFGPGTRLTVT.

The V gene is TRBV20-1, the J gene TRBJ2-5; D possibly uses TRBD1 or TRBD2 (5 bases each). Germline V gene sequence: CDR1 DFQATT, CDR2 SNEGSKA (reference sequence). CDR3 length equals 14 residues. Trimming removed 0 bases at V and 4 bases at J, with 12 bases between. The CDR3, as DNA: TGCAGTGCTAGAGATCCCAGGGACGCAGAGACCCAGTACTTC. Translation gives CSARDPRDAETQYF.

The chain's CDR3 is CASSQGGGRALIGEQYF. The CDR3 bases are TGCGCCAGCAGCCAAGGTGGCGGGAGGGCCCTAATCGGCGAGCAGTACTTC. The chain uses TRBV4-1 and TRBJ2-7; 9 bases align to TRBD2. Germline V gene data show CDR1 as MGHRA and CDR2 as YSYEKL. J was trimmed by 6 bases and V by 1 base; bases with no gene match: 13. The CDR3 covers 17 residues.

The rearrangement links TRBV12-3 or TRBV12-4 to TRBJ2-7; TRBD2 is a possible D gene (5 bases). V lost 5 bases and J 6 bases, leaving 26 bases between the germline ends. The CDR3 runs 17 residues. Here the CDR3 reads CASSPLPTGSPGAEQYF. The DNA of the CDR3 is TGTGCCAGCAGTCCCCTCCCCACGGGGTCGCCCGGCGCCGAGCAGTACTTC.

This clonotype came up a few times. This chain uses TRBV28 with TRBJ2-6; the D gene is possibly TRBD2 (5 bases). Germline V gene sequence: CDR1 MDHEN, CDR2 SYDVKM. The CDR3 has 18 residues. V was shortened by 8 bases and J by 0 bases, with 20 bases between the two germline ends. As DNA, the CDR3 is TGTGCCAGCCCTAGGTTGGACTTCCCCTACTCTGGGGCCAACGTCCTGACTTTC. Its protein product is CASPRLDFPYSGANVLTF.

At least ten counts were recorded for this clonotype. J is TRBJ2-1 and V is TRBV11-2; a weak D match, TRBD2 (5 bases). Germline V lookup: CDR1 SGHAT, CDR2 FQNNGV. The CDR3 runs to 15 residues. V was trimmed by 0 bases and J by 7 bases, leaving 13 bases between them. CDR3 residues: CASSLDERRRNEQFF. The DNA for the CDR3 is TGTGCCAGCAGCTTAGATGAACGGAGGAGGAATGAGCAGTTCTTC.

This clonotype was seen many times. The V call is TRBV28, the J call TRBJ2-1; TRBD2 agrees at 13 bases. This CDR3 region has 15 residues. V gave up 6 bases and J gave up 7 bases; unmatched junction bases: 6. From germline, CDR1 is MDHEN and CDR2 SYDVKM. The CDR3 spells CASRLGLAGVNEQFF. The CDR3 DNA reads TGTGCCAGCAGACTTGGACTAGCGGGAGTAAATGAGCAGTTCTTC. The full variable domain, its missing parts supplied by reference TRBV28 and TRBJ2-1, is DVKVTQSSRYLVKRTGEKVFLECVQDMDHENMFWYRQDPGLGLRLIYFSYDVKMKEKGDIPEGYSVSREKKERFSLILESASTNQTSMYLCASRLGLAGVNEQFFGPGTRLTVL.

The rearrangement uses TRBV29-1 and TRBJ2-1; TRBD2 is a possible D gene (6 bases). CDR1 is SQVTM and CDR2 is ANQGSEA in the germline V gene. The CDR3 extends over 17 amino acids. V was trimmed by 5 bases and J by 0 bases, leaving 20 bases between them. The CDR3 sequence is CSVLGGMAGSSYNEQFF. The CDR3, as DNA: TGCAGCGTTTTGGGGGGAATGGCTGGCAGCTCCTACAATGAGCAGTTCTTC.

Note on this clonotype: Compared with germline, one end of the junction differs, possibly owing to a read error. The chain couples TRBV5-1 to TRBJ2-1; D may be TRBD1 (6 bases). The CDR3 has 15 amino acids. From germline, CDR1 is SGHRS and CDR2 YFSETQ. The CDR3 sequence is CVSSEDSVSYNEQFF. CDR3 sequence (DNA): TGCGTCAGCAGCGAGGACAGTGTCTCCTACAATGAGCAGTTCTTC.

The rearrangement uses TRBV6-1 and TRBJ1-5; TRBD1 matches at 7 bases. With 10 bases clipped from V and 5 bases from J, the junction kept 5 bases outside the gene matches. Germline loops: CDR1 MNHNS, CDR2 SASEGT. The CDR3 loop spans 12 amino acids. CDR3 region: CATGQYYQPQHF. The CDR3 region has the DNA TGTGCCACGGGACAGTACTATCAGCCCCAGCATTTT.

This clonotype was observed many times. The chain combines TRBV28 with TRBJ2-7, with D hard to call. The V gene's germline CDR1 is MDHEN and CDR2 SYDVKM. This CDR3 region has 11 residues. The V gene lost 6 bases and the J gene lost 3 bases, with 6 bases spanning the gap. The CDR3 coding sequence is TGTGCCAGCAGCACATACTACGAGCAGTACTTC. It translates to CASSTYYEQYF.

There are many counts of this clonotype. The CDR3 DNA is TGTGCCAGCAGATTTCTCCCCCCAGGGGGTGGGAACTCCTACGAGCAGTACTTC. It is translated as CASRFLPPGGGNSYEQYF. The chain is built from TRBV7-8 and TRBJ2-7; 7 nucleotides align to TRBD1. The ends lost 6 bases at V and 0 bases at J; junction bases unmatched: 17. Germline CDR1 reads SGHVS; CDR2 reads FQNEAQ. The CDR3 sequence is 18 residues long. Filled out from reference TRBV7-8 and TRBJ2-7, the complete variable domain reads GAGVSQSPRYKVAKRGQDVALRCDPISGHVSLFWYQQALGQGPEFLTYFQNEAQLDKSGLPSDRFFAERPEGSVSTLKIQRTQQEDSAVYLCASRFLPPGGGNSYEQYFGPGTRLTVT.

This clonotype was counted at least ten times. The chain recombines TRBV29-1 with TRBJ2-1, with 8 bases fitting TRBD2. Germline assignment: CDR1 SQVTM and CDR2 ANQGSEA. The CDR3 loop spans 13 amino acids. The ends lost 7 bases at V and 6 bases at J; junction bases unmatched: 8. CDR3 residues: CSGQSSGSNEQFF. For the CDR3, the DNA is TGCAGCGGCCAGTCCAGCGGGAGCAATGAGCAGTTCTTC.

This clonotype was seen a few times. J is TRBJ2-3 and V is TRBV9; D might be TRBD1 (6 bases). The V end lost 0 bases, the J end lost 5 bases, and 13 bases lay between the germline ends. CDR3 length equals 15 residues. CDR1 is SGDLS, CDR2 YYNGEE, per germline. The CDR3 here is CASSVVQGLGDTQYF. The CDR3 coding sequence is TGTGCCAGCAGCGTAGTGCAGGGGCTGGGAGATACGCAGTATTTT.

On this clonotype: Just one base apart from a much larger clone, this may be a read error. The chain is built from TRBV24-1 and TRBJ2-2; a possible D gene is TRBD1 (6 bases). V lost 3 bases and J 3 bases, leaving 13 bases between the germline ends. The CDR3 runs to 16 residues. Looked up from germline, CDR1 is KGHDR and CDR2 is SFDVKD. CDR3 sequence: CATSDLAGDHTGELFF. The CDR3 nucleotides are TGTGCCACCAGTGATCTTGCAGGGGATCACACCGGGGAGCTGTTTTTT.